This note documents a single TCR beta chain sequence. Germline CDR1 MNHEY, CDR2 SMNVEV (reference sequence). V dropped 10 bases and J dropped 2; count of bases not matched to a gene: 15. The CDR3 has 17 residues. As for treatment: some 19 received Ad26.COV2.S at low or high dose, single or two shots; roughly five received placebo; per-sample allocation not given. The investigators took samples on day 63 after the first vaccine or placebo injection. Measured with immunoSEQ multiplex PCR; TCRdb has only the in-frame clones, and not every one. The data contain fewer than 900,000 clones, around 89% of them singletons. The sample originates from a study of Ad26.COV2.S vaccination and SARS-CoV-2 variants.

The chain has TRBV27 and TRBJ1-3, with 9 bases aligning to TRBD1. This TCR was recovered from a person aged 18 to 59 who received the Ad26.COV2.S COVID-19 vaccine or a placebo. The source material was peripheral blood, sampled in a trial of Ad26.COV2.S vaccine versus placebo. CDR3 DNA sequence: TGTGCCACCCGGCCGGGACAGGGTGTACAGACTGGAAACACCATATATTTT. Protein sequence: CATRPGQGVQTGNTIYF.